One and the same sample provided the 20 T cell receptor beta chains below, sequenced in a study of blood T cell repertoires in COVID-19. The repertoire was sequenced with immunoSEQ multiplex PCR; TCRdb's copy has only in-frame clones and lacks some. Of roughly 230,000 clones listed, around 83% were seen once; the top ten hold about 6.9%. The source material was PBMCs or T cells enriched from blood (not recorded which). The source is a woman between 50 and 59 years old who had been exposed to COVID-19.

The chain combines TRBV9 with TRBJ2-3; the D gene is possibly TRBD2 (5 bases). This CDR3 has 13 amino acids. V was trimmed by 7 bases and J by 2 bases, leaving 11 bases between them. Germline assignment: CDR1 SGDLS and CDR2 YYNGEE. CDR3 residues: CASSGEFTDTQYF. Here the CDR3 DNA reads TGTGCCAGCTCCGGGGAGTTCACAGATACGCAGTATTTT.

The J gene is TRBJ1-1, the V gene TRBV5-1; TRBD1 matches 8 bases. Germline V gives CDR1 SGHRS, CDR2 YFSETQ. V dropped 4 bases and J dropped 3; count of bases not matched to a gene: 8. The CDR3 contains 15 residues. The CDR3 DNA follows: TGCGCCAGCAGCCCTCTTACAGGGGGGCACACTGAAGCTTTCTTT. Residues: CASSPLTGGHTEAFF.

The chain couples TRBV27 to TRBJ1-5, with D perhaps TRBD1 (5 bases). V lost 6 bases, J lost 7 bases, and 16 bases lay in between. Germline assignment: CDR1 MNHEY and CDR2 SMNVEV (reference sequence). This CDR3 spans 14 amino acids. This CDR3 is CASSRGGLSQPQHF. Written as DNA, the CDR3 is TGTGCCAGCAGCCGTGGGGGGTTGAGCCAGCCCCAGCATTTT.

The V gene is TRBV7-6, the J gene TRBJ1-3; unclear D gene. CDR3 length equals 15 residues. The germline V and J ends were trimmed by 1 base and 0 bases, with 7 bases remaining between them. Germline V CDR1 and CDR2: SGHVS, FNYEAQ. The CDR3 loop reads CASSLGASSGNTIYF. The CDR3 DNA sequence: TGTGCCAGCAGCTTAGGGGCAAGCTCTGGAAACACCATATATTTT.

The CDR3 here is CASSLDRFSNQPQHF. The CDR3 DNA is TGTGCCAGCAGTTTGGACAGGTTTAGCAATCAGCCCCAGCATTTT. V usage is TRBV6-5 and J usage is TRBJ1-5; 7 bases map to TRBD1. J gave up 0 bases and V 4 bases, and 3 bases lay outside the gene matches. The CDR3 consists of 15 residues. CDR1 and CDR2 (germline): MNHEY, SVGAGI.

This clone was found once. CDR3 DNA sequence: TGTGCCAGCAGCCAAGGGCAGGGTGGGACCCAGTACTTC. As protein: CASSQGQGGTQYF. The rearrangement joins TRBV4-2 to TRBJ2-5; tentative D call: TRBD1 (5 bases). Trimming pared 1 base from V and 7 bases from J, leaving 10 bases between. CDR1 LGHNA and CDR2 YNFKEQ come from the germline V gene. The length of the CDR3 is 13 residues.

The chain has TRBV18 and TRBJ2-2; D remains unclear. V dropped 0 bases and J dropped 1 base, with 9 bases sitting between them. This CDR3 contains 16 residues. Germline assignment: CDR1 KGHSH and CDR2 LQKENI. CDR3 nucleotides: TGTGCCAGCTCACCACCGGGCACAATGAACACCGGGGAGCTGTTTTTT. As protein: CASSPPGTMNTGELFF.

J is TRBJ1-1 and V is TRBV2; D not resolved. Germline lookup yields CDR1 SNHLY and CDR2 FYNNEI. Trimming removed 7 bases from V and 11 bases from J, with 14 bases in between. The CDR3 runs to 11 residues. Here the CDR3 reads CASILREEAFF. CDR3 DNA sequence: TGTGCCAGCATACTACGCGAAGAGGCTTTCTTT.

The gene calls are TRBV11-2 and TRBJ2-3; a possible D gene is TRBD1 (6 bases). The CDR3 totals 16 residues. Trimming took off 3 bases at V and 3 bases at J, with 16 bases between the two ends. CDR1 and CDR2 (germline): SGHAT, FQNNGV. The DNA of the CDR3 is TGTGCCAGCAGCTTTACCGGCTTCAGGGGTACAGATACGCAGTATTTT. Amino acids: CASSFTGFRGTDTQYF.

The V gene is TRBV9, the J gene TRBJ1-1; D is possibly TRBD1 (6 bases). V was cut by 0 bases and J by 9 bases, with 18 bases left in between. CDR1 and CDR2 from the germline V gene are SGDLS and YYNGEE. The CDR3 consists of 15 residues. DNA of the CDR3: TGTGCCAGCAGCGTAGACTCCAATGGGGGGGCAAAAGCTTTCTTT. Protein product: CASSVDSNGGAKAFF. Based on the CDR3 plus reference TRBV9 and TRBJ1-1, the full variable domain is DSGVTQTPKHLITATGQRVTLRCSPRSGDLSVYWYQQSLDQGLQFLIQYYNGEERAKGNILERFSAQQFPDLHSELNLSSLELGDSALYFCASSVDSNGGAKAFFGQGTRLTVV.

The chain links TRBV19 to TRBJ1-3; D not certain. CDR1 LNHDA and CDR2 SQIVND come from the germline V gene (reference sequence). CDR3 length: 14 amino acids. V gave up 7 bases and J gave up 2 bases, with 12 bases separating them. As DNA, the CDR3 is TGTGCCAGTAACCCGGGAGATCCTGGAAACACCATATATTTT. It encodes CASNPGDPGNTIYF.

This clone was seen only a few times. The chain has TRBV5-1 and TRBJ2-1; D gene uncertain. Trimming stripped 9 bases from V and 6 bases from J, with 16 bases between. The CDR3 spans 13 residues. The germline V gene has CDR1 SGHRS and CDR2 YFSETQ. CDR3 region: CATAKVGSNEQFF. In DNA form, the CDR3 reads TGCGCCACCGCGAAAGTGGGCTCCAATGAGCAGTTCTTC.

The chain combines TRBV3-1 (or the pseudogene TRBV3-2) with TRBJ1-6; 7 bases line up with TRBD1. This CDR3 is 14 amino acids long. V lost 4 bases to trimming and J lost 7 bases; unmatched junction nucleotides: 4. Germline V CDR1 and CDR2: LGHDT, YNNKEL (reference sequence). In DNA form, the CDR3 reads TGTGCCAGCAGCCCCAGACAGGGAAATTCACCCCTCCACTTT. Protein sequence: CASSPRQGNSPLHF.

The rearrangement joins TRBV10-3 to TRBJ1-2, with 7 bases matching TRBD1. CDR3 length equals 14 residues. Germline V gene lookup returns CDR1 ENHRY and CDR2 SYGVKD. V was pared by 2 bases and J by 6 bases, with 6 bases of the junction left unmatched. This CDR3 is CAISETGAGDGYTF. In DNA form, the CDR3 reads TGTGCCATCAGTGAGACAGGGGCGGGCGATGGCTACACCTTC.

V and J are TRBV5-6 and TRBJ2-5, with 9 positions matching TRBD1. CDR3 size: 14 residues. Germline V gene sequence: CDR1 SGHDT, CDR2 YYEEEE. Losses at the gene ends were 0 bases for V and 7 bases for J; bases not matched to a gene: 4. CDR3 in DNA: TGTGCCAGCAGCTTGGGGGACAGGGCAGGGACCCAGTACTTC. Encoded protein: CASSLGDRAGTQYF.

This sequence joins TRBV28 and TRBJ1-5; 9 bases align to TRBD1. In germline, CDR1 is MDHEN, CDR2 SYDVKM. The V segment lost 2 bases and the J segment 7 bases; nucleotides outside the gene matches: 6. This CDR3 comprises 15 residues. The CDR3 loop is CASSLGGQGRQPQHF. The CDR3 bases are TGTGCCAGCAGTTTAGGTGGACAGGGGCGACAGCCCCAGCATTTT. The full variable domain, its missing parts supplied by reference TRBV28 and TRBJ1-5, is DVKVTQSSRYLVKRTGEKVFLECVQDMDHENMFWYRQDPGLGLRLIYFSYDVKMKEKGDIPEGYSVSREKKERFSLILESASTNQTSMYLCASSLGGQGRQPQHFGDGTRLSIL.

A single count supports this clone. This rearrangement joins TRBV7-2 to TRBJ1-2, with D possibly TRBD1 on 6 matching bases. Germline V CDR1 and CDR2: SGHTA, FQGNSA. V lost 7 bases and J lost 4, with 19 bases in between. The CDR3 contains 15 residues. CDR3 residues: CASKGVSWIPYGYTF. CDR3 nucleotides: TGTGCCAGCAAGGGGGTGTCCTGGATCCCCTATGGCTACACCTTC.

In its sample, this clone was seen a few times. The rearrangement uses TRBV15 and TRBJ1-1, with 7 bases lining up with TRBD1. This CDR3 region has 15 residues. The V segment lost 3 bases and the J segment 1 base; nucleotides outside the gene matches: 5. Per germline, CDR1 LNHNV and CDR2 YYDKDF (reference sequence). The CDR3 DNA sequence: TGTGCCACCAGCAGGAGAGAGGGGGCGAACACTGAAGCTTTCTTT. The encoded protein is CATSRREGANTEAFF.

This rearrangement joins TRBV13 to TRBJ1-2; D may be TRBD1 (5 bases). This CDR3 has 15 amino acids. Looked up from germline, CDR1 is PRHDT and CDR2 is FYEKMQ (reference sequence). V was clipped by 0 bases and J by 3 bases, with 11 bases between them. The CDR3 DNA sequence: TGTGCCAGCAGCTTAGGACAGGAAGAGGACTATGGCTACACCTTC. As protein: CASSLGQEEDYGYTF.

The chain couples TRBV10-3 to TRBJ1-1, with TRBD1 matching over 9 bases. The CDR3 contains 13 residues. With V trimmed by 5 bases and J by 4 bases, 2 bases remained unmatched. The V gene's germline CDR1 is ENHRY and CDR2 SYGVKD. The DNA for the CDR3 is TGTGCCATCAGTAGACAGGGGGGCACTGAAGCTTTCTTT. Its protein product is CAISRQGGTEAFF.